This TCR beta chain was sequenced during a study of memory CD4+ T cells and cytomegalovirus serostatus. Study summary: Of the healthy Belgian adults, 9 or 10 were CMV seropositive and 24 seronegative. Broader study findings: About 40% of the roughly 160 known CMV-associated TCRbeta sequences appeared in CD4+ memory. Median bootstrapped AUC for CMV status was about 0.94 originally, less than 0.92 US-trained.

Single viable CD3+CD4+CD8-CD45RO+ cells were sorted as the memory CD4+ T cells. Serostatus was set by detecting CMV pp150, pp28, p38, p52 IgG. The repertoire was sequenced with immunoSEQ multiplex PCR; TCRdb's copy has only in-frame clones and lacks some. The sample yields roughly 76,000 clones, just under 80% seen once. This CDR3 has 15 residues. V shed 6 bases and J shed 3 bases, with 15 bases lying between them. Germline V gene sequence: CDR1 SGHRS, CDR2 YFSETQ. Comment on this clone: Its antigen is currently unknown.

The chain employs TRBV5-1 and TRBJ1-4; D ambiguous. Sequencing was performed on memory CD4+ T cells from blood. This TCR was sampled from an adult in good health and CMV-seropositive. CDR3 bases: TGCGCCAGCACTGCCGACGGGGAAGCTAATGAAAAACTGTTTTTT. It yields the protein CASTADGEANEKLFF.